These 25 T cell receptor beta chains originate from one sample sequenced in a study of T-cell reconstitution after alpha-beta-depleted transplantation in children. As it was prepared, the TCRbeta library received unique molecular identifiers. TCRdb re-derived calls from the PCR reads in MiXCR, one entry per CDR3 protein. Found here are about 400,000 distinct CDR3 sequences, around 21% of them singletons; the top ten hold around 3.9%. Sequencing used PBMCs from the stem cell graft donor, obtained from the stem cell graft. Receptors originate from a human donor who donated a stem cell graft to a child with acute myeloid leukemia.

The chain uses TRBV6-2 or TRBV6-3 and TRBJ2-1; 8 bases fit TRBD2. This CDR3 spans 14 amino acids. Unmatched junction bases numbered 4, after V lost 5 bases and J lost 4 bases. Germline V lookup: CDR1 MNHEY, CDR2 SVGEGT. In DNA, the CDR3 is TGTGCCAGCAGTGTGGCTAGCGGGTACAATGAGCAGTTCTTC. It yields the protein CASSVASGYNEQFF.

The sample holds many counts of this clonotype. This chain's CDR3 is CSASPPPAGGIVGTQYF. CDR3 sequence (DNA): TGCAGTGCTAGTCCACCCCCCGCGGGAGGGATAGTGGGTACGCAGTATTTT. J is TRBJ2-3 and V is TRBV20-1; 9 positions agree with TRBD2. The length of the CDR3 is 17 residues. Trimming cost V 3 bases and J 8 bases; bases outside gene matches: 18. The germline V gene encodes CDR1 DFQATT and CDR2 SNEGSKA (reference sequence).

This clonotype has only a few counts. V gene TRBV27 combines with J gene TRBJ2-7; the D gene is possibly TRBD2 (5 bases). V dropped 5 bases and J dropped 7 bases, with 18 bases sitting between them. The CDR3 has 14 amino acids. Germline V lookup: CDR1 MNHEY, CDR2 SMNVEV (reference sequence). CDR3 loop: CASSPRALSGEQYF. The CDR3 DNA reads TGTGCCAGCAGTCCTCGGGCCCTATCGGGGGAGCAGTACTTC.

The genes are TRBV28 and TRBJ1-6, with 8 positions matching TRBD1. The junction had 10 bases not matched to a gene; V was cut back by 5 bases and J by 1 base. This CDR3 is 18 amino acids long. The germline CDR1 and CDR2 sequences are MDHEN and SYDVKM. Here the CDR3 DNA reads TGTGCCAGCAGTCCCGGGACAGGCCTGAGGTCCTATAATTCACCCCTCCACTTT. The encoded protein is CASSPGTGLRSYNSPLHF.

V and J are TRBV4-3 and TRBJ2-7; 8 bases align to TRBD1. In germline, CDR1 is LGHNA, CDR2 YSLEER. The CDR3 contains 15 residues. V was clipped by 2 bases and J by 3 bases; unmatched bases: 6. The CDR3 reads CASSQSGGAIYEQYF. The CDR3 coding sequence is TGCGCCAGCAGCCAATCAGGGGGCGCGATCTACGAGCAGTACTTC.

This clonotype occurred a few times. The chain joins TRBV6-1 to TRBJ2-2; D assignment may be TRBD1 or TRBD2 (5 bases each). The V gene lost 6 bases and the J gene lost 5 bases, with 19 bases spanning the gap. From germline, CDR1 is MNHNS and CDR2 SASEGT. The CDR3 consists of 16 residues. The CDR3 reads CASSQVAGRGTGELFF. CDR3 sequence (DNA): TGTGCCAGCAGCCAGGTGGCAGGGCGCGGGACCGGGGAGCTGTTTTTT.

This clonotype was seen a few times. The J gene is TRBJ1-1, the V gene TRBV5-4, with 9 bases matching TRBD1. The CDR3 loop spans 15 amino acids. V trimming: 4 bases; J trimming: 6 bases; junction bases outside the gene matches: 10. Looked up from germline, CDR1 is SGHNT and CDR2 is YYREEE (reference sequence). CDR3 in DNA: TGTGCCAGCAGCCAGGGGACAGGGTTTATCGCTGAAGCTTTCTTT. Amino acids: CASSQGTGFIAEAFF.

The chain uses TRBV12-3 or TRBV12-4 and TRBJ2-3, with D tentatively TRBD2 (5 bases). The germline V and J ends were trimmed by 6 bases and 4 bases, with 17 bases remaining between them. The CDR3 sequence is 15 residues long. The CDR3 reads CASSKLGVAADTQYF. The CDR3 DNA is TGTGCCAGCAGCAAGCTCGGGGTGGCGGCAGATACGCAGTATTTT.

The chain has TRBV3-1 and TRBJ2-2; 9 bases line up with TRBD2. The CDR3 consists of 15 residues. The J segment lost 7 bases and the V segment lost 1 base, leaving 4 bases of the junction unmatched. CDR1 LGHDT and CDR2 YNNKEL come from the germline V gene (reference sequence). For the CDR3, the DNA is TGTGCCAGCAGCCAAGCGGGACTAGCAGGCGGGGAGCTGTTTTTT. This translates into CASSQAGLAGGELFF.

This clonotype has just a few counts. This sequence joins TRBV25-1 and TRBJ2-7; TRBD2 agrees at 8 bases. CDR3 size: 14 residues. Germline loops: CDR1 MGHDK, CDR2 SYGVNS. V gave up 4 bases and J gave up 6 bases; unmatched junction bases: 8. Here the CDR3 reads CASSVPGLESEQYF. The CDR3 DNA sequence: TGTGCCAGCAGTGTGCCGGGACTAGAAAGCGAGCAGTACTTC.

Here the CDR3 reads CSAQSSTGSTDTQYF. CDR3 nucleotides: TGCAGTGCTCAAAGTTCTACAGGGAGCACAGATACGCAGTATTTT. This chain connects TRBV20-1 to TRBJ2-3; TRBD1 is a possible D gene (6 bases). The CDR3 totals 15 residues. V lost 5 bases, J lost 0 bases, and 15 bases lay in between. Germline V lookup: CDR1 DFQATT, CDR2 SNEGSKA (reference sequence).

The gene calls are TRBV4-2 and TRBJ2-1, with D uncertain. V lost 0 bases and J 6 bases, leaving 15 bases between the germline ends. Germline lookup yields CDR1 LGHNA and CDR2 YNFKEQ. The CDR3 consists of 16 residues. The CDR3 DNA is TGTGCCAGCAGCCAAGAAGGCGTCAACGGGCTCAATGAGCAGTTCTTC. This translates into CASSQEGVNGLNEQFF.

The chain recombines TRBV20-1 with TRBJ1-2, with a tentative D call TRBD1 (6 bases). Trimming cost V 0 bases and J 7 bases, with 12 bases left between them. Germline CDR1 reads DFQATT; CDR2 reads SNEGSKA (reference sequence). The length of the CDR3 is 13 residues. For the CDR3, the DNA is TGCAGTGCTAGAGACAGGGGAAGAGGTGGCTACACCTTC. This codes for CSARDRGRGGYTF.

This clonotype was detected once. This chain uses TRBV12-3 or TRBV12-4 with TRBJ2-1, with no clear D. V was cut by 6 bases and J by 9 bases, with 12 bases left in between. CDR3 length: 12 residues. In DNA, the CDR3 is TGTGCCAGCAGCTCCACCCGAGGTGAGCAGTTCTTC. It translates to CASSSTRGEQFF.

This clonotype appeared many times. The V and J genes are TRBV7-2 and TRBJ2-2; D is ambiguous. The V gene's germline CDR1 is SGHTA and CDR2 FQGNSA. This CDR3 region has 16 residues. Trimming took off 2 bases at V and 5 bases at J, with 15 bases between the two ends. The CDR3 region has the DNA TGTGCCAGCAGCTTAAGAGCGACAAGCATAACCGGGGAGCTGTTTTTT. Amino acid sequence: CASSLRATSITGELFF.

This sequence joins TRBV15 and TRBJ1-3; D is perhaps TRBD1 (5 bases). The CDR3 length is 12 residues. Trimming took 4 bases from V and 9 from J, leaving 10 bases between them. The germline V gene encodes CDR1 LNHNV and CDR2 YYDKDF (reference sequence). This CDR3 is CATSKGYGTIYF. The CDR3 nucleotides are TGTGCCACCAGCAAGGGGTACGGCACCATATATTTT. Looking up the rest from reference TRBV15 and TRBJ1-3 gives the full variable domain: DAMVIQNPRYQVTQFGKPVTLSCSQTLNHNVMYWYQQKSSQAPKLLFHYYDKDFNNEADTPDNFQSRRPNTSFCFLDIRSPGLGDTAMYLCATSKGYGTIYFGEGSWLTVV.

The chain employs TRBV7-9 and TRBJ1-3; D is ambiguous. Between the trimmed V and J ends, which lost 0 bases and 0 bases, there was a span of 9 bases. The CDR3 has 16 residues. Per germline, CDR1 SEHNR and CDR2 FQNEAQ (reference sequence). Here the CDR3 reads CASSLAGFSSGNTIYF. Written as DNA, the CDR3 is TGTGCCAGCAGCTTAGCGGGGTTCAGCTCTGGAAACACCATATATTTT.

Ten or more counts support this clonotype. The rearrangement links TRBV20-1 to TRBJ2-7; 8 bases agree with TRBD1. The germline CDR1 and CDR2 sequences are DFQATT and SNEGSKA (reference sequence). Trimming at V came to 7 bases and at J to 3 bases, leaving 8 bases not matched to a gene. This CDR3 has 13 amino acids. The CDR3 nucleotides are TGCAGTGGGGCGACAGGGGAAGACTACGAGCAGTACTTC. Translating gives CSGATGEDYEQYF.

In this sample, this clonotype turned up a few times. This chain connects TRBV20-1 to TRBJ2-4; D is ambiguous. Germline CDR1 is DFQATT and CDR2 is SNEGSKA (reference sequence). The CDR3 is 15 amino acids. V dropped 1 base and J dropped 0 bases, with 10 bases sitting between them. CDR3 coding DNA: TGCAGTGCTAGAGGGCCTCCGGAAGCCAAAAACATTCAGTACTTC. Translated, it gives CSARGPPEAKNIQYF.

This clonotype was counted a few times. This chain links TRBV12-3 or TRBV12-4 with TRBJ2-1; 13 positions agree with TRBD2. The CDR3 loop spans 15 amino acids. After removal of 6 bases from V and 7 bases from J, the junction contained 6 bases not matched to a gene. The CDR3 is CASSRTSGSWNEQFF. CDR3 DNA: TGTGCCAGCAGCCGGACTAGCGGGAGTTGGAATGAGCAGTTCTTC.

This rearrangement joins TRBV7-2 to TRBJ2-7; tentatively, D is TRBD1 or TRBD2 (5 bases each). The CDR3 is 17 amino acids. V was shortened by 5 bases and J by 1 base, with 21 bases between the two germline ends. Germline CDR1 is SGHTA and CDR2 is FQGNSA. The CDR3 DNA sequence: TGTGCCAGCAGCCCCGGGATGGGGAGTTGGGGGTCCTACGAGCAGTACTTC. Amino acids: CASSPGMGSWGSYEQYF.

The chain employs TRBV5-1 and TRBJ1-6; a possible D gene is TRBD1 (6 bases). The CDR3 totals 17 residues. V lost 3 bases and J 0 bases, leaving 13 bases between the germline ends. Germline loops: CDR1 SGHRS, CDR2 YFSETQ. CDR3: CASSSTDSSSYNSPLHF. The CDR3 region has the DNA TGCGCCAGCAGCTCGACGGACAGCAGCTCCTATAATTCACCCCTCCACTTT.

The chain links TRBV9 to TRBJ2-1; D gene ambiguous. Germline V lookup: CDR1 SGDLS, CDR2 YYNGEE. The length of the CDR3 is 15 residues. Trimming pared 3 bases from V and 7 bases from J, leaving 17 bases between. CDR3 coding DNA: TGTGCCAGCAGCGCACAACCCGCGCCAAAAAATGAGCAGTTCTTC. Residues: CASSAQPAPKNEQFF.

This chain connects TRBV5-1 to TRBJ1-4; D gene uncertain. Germline CDR1 reads SGHRS; CDR2 reads YFSETQ. The ends were cut back, 7 bases at V and 4 bases at J, with 14 bases in the middle. This CDR3 spans 14 amino acids. The CDR3 DNA follows: TGCGCCAGCGGACCTTACCGGAGTAATGAAAAACTGTTTTTT. This translates into CASGPYRSNEKLFF.

This clonotype was observed a handful of times. V is TRBV15 and J is TRBJ1-3; 9 nucleotides align to TRBD1. The CDR3 length is 18 residues. J gave up 0 bases and V 2 bases, and 8 bases lay outside the gene matches. The germline gives CDR1 LNHNV, CDR2 YYDKDF (reference sequence). The CDR3 protein is CATSRNRGRQYSGNTIYF. The CDR3 nucleotides are TGTGCCACCAGCAGAAACAGGGGGCGACAATACTCTGGAAACACCATATATTTT.